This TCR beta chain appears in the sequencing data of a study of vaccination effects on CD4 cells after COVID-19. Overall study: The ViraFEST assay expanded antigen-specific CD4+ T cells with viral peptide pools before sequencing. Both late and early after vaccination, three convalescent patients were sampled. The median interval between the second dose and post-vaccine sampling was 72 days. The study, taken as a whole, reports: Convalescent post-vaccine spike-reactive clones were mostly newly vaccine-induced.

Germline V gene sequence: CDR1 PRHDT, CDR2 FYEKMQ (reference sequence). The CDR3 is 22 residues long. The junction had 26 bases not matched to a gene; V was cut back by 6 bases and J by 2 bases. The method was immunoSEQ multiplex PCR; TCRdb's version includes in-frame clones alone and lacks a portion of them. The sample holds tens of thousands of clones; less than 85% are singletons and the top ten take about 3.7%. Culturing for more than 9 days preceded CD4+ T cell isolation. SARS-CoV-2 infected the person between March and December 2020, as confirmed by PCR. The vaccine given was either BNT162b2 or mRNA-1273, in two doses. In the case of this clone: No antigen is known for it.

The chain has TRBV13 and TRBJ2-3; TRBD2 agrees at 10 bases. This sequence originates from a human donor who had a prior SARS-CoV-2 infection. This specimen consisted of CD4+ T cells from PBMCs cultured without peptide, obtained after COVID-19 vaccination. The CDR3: CASSTLAGALKTHPPSTDTQYF. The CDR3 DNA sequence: TGTGCCAGCAGTACTCTAGCGGGAGCTCTTAAGACTCACCCACCTTCCACAGATACGCAGTATTTT.